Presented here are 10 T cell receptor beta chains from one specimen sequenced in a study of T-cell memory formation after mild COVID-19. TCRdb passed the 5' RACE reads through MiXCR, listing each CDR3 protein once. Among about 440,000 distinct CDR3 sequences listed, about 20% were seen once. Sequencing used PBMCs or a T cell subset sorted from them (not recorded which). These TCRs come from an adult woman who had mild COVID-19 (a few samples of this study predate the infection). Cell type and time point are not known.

Here the CDR3 reads CSGKGPLGHYEQYF. DNA for the CDR3: TGCAGCGGAAAGGGCCCGTTGGGGCACTACGAGCAGTACTTC. The V and J genes are TRBV29-1 and TRBJ2-7, with D possibly matching TRBD1 (5 bases). CDR1 is SQVTM, CDR2 ANQGSEA, per germline. V lost 7 bases to trimming and J lost 3 bases, with 19 bases between them. This CDR3 spans 14 amino acids.

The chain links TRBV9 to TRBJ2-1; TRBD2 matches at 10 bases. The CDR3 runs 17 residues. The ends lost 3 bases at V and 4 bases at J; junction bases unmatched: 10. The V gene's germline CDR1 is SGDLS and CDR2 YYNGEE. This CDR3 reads CASSEGRSGRSYNEQFF. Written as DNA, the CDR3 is TGTGCCAGCAGCGAGGGACGTAGCGGGAGGAGTTACAATGAGCAGTTCTTC.

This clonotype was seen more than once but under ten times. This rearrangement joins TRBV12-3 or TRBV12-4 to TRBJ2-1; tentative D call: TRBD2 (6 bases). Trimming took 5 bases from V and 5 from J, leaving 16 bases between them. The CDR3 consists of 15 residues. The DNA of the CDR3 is TGTGCCAGCAGTCAACCTCCGGGACTTAACAATGAGCAGTTCTTC. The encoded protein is CASSQPPGLNNEQFF.

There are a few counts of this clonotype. In DNA, the CDR3 is TGCGCCAGCAGCCCTACAATAAGGGGACAGTTCTATGGCTACACCTTC. Amino acid sequence: CASSPTIRGQFYGYTF. The V and J genes are TRBV4-3 and TRBJ1-2; 7 nucleotides match TRBD1. This CDR3 has 16 residues. The germline V gene has CDR1 LGHNA and CDR2 YSLEER. The V and J ends lost 4 bases and 4 bases, in that order; junction bases with no gene match: 12.

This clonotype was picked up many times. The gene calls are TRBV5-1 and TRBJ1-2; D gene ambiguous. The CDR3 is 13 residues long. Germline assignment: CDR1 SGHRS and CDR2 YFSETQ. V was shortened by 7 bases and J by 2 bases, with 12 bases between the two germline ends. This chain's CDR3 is CASSDGFNYGYTF. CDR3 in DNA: TGCGCCAGCTCGGACGGATTCAACTATGGCTACACCTTC.

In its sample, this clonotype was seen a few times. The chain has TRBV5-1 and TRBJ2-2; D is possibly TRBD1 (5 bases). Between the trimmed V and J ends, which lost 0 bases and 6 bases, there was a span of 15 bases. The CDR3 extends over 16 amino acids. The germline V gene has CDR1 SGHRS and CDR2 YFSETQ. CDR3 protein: CASSLADSTGAGELFF. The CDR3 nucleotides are TGCGCCAGCAGCTTGGCCGACAGTACTGGAGCCGGGGAGCTGTTTTTT.

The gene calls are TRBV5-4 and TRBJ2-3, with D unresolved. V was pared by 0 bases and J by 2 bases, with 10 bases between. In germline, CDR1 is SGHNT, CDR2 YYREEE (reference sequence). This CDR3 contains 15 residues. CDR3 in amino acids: CASSLDGKPTDTQYF. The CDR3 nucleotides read TGTGCCAGCAGCTTGGACGGCAAGCCCACAGATACGCAGTATTTT.

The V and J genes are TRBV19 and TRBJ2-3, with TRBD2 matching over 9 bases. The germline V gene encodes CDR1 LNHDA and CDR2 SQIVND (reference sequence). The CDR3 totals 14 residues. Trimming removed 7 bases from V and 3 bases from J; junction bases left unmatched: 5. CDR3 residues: CASTRSGSTDTQYF. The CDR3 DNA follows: TGTGCCAGTACACGTAGCGGGAGTACAGATACGCAGTATTTT.

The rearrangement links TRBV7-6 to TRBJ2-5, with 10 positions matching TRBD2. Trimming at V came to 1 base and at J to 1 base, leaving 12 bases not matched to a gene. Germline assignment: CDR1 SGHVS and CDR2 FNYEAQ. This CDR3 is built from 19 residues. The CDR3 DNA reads TGTGCCAGCAGCTTAGTGACTTTACTAGCGGGGCGCCTCCAAGAGACCCAGTACTTC. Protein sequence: CASSLVTLLAGRLQETQYF.

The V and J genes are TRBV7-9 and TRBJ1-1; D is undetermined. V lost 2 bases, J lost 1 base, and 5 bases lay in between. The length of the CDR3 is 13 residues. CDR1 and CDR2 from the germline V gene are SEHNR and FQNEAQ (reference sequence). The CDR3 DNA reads TGTGCCAGCAGCTTAATTACGAACACTGAAGCTTTCTTT. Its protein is CASSLITNTEAFF.